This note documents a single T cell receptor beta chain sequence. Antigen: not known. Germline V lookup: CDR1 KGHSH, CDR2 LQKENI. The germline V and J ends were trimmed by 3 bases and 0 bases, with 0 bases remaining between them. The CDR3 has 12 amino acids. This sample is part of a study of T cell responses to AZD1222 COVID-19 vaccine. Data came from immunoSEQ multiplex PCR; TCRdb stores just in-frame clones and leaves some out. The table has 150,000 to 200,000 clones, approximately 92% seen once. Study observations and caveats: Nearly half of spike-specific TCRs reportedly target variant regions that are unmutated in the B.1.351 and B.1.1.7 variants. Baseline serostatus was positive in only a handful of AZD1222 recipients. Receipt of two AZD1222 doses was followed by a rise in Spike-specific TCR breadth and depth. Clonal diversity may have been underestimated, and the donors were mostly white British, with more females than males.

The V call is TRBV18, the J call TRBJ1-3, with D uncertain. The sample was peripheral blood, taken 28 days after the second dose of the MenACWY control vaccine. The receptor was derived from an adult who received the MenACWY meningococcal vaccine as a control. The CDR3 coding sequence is TGTGCCAGCTCACCCTCTGGAAACACCATATATTTT. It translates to CASSPSGNTIYF.